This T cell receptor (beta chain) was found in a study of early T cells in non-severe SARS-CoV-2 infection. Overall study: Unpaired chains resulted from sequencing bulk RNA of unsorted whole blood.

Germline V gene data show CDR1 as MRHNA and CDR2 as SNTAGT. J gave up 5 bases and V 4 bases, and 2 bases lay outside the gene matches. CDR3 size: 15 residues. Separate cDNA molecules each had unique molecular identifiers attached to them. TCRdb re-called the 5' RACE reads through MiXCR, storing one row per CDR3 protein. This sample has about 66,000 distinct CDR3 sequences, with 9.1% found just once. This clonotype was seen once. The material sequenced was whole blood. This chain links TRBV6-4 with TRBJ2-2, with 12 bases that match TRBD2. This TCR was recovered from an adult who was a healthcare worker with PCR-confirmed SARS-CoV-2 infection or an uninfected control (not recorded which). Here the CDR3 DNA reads TGTGCCAGCAGTGTGACTAGCGGGAGTACCGGGGAGCTGTTTTTT. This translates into CASSVTSGSTGELFF.